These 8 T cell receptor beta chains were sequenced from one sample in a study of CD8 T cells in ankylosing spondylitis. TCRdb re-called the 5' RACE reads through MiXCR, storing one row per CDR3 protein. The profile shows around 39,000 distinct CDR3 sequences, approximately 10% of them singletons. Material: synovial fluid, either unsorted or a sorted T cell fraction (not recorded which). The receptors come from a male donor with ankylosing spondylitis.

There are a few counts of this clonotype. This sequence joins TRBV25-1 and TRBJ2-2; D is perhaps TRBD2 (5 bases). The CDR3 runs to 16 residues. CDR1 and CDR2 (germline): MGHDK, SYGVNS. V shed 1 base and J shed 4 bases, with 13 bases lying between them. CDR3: CASSESHRGSTGELFF. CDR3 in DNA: TGTGCCAGCAGTGAATCCCACCGGGGTTCCACCGGGGAGCTGTTTTTT. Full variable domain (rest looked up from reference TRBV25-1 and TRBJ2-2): EADIYQTPRYLVIGTGKKITLECSQTMGHDKMYWYQQDPGMELHLIHYSYGVNSTEKGDLSSESTVSRIRTEHFPLTLESARPSHTSQYLCASSESHRGSTGELFFGEGSRLTVL.

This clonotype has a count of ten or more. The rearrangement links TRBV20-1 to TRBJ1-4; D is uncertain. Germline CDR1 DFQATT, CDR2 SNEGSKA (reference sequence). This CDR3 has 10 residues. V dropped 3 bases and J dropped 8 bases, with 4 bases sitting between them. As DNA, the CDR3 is TGCAGTGCTAGTGAAGAAAAACTGTTTTTT. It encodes CSASEEKLFF.

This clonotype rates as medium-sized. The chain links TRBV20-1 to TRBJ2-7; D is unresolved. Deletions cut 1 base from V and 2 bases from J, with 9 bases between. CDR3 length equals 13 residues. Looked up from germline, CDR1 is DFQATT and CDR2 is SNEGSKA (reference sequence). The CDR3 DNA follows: TGCAGTGCTAGAGCCGCTGACGCCTACGAGCAGTACTTC. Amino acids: CSARAADAYEQYF.

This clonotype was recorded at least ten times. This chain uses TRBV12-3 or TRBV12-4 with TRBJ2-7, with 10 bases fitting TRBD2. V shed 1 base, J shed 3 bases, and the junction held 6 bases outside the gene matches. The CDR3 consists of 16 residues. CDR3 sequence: CASSLGGLARIYEQYF. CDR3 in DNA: TGTGCCAGCAGTTTAGGGGGACTAGCGAGGATCTACGAGCAGTACTTC.

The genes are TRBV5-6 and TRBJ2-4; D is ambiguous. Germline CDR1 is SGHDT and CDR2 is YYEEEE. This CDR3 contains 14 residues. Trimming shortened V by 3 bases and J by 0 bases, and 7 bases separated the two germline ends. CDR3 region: CASSSLLAKNIQYF. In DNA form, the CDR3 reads TGTGCCAGCAGCTCCCTCCTAGCCAAAAACATTCAGTACTTC.

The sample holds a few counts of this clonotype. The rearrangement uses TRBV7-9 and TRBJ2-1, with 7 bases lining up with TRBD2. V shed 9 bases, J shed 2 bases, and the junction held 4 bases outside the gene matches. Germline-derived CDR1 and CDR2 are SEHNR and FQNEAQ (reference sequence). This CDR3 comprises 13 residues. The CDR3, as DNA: TGTGCCAGTAGCGGGCGGACCTACAATGAGCAGTTCTTC. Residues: CASSGRTYNEQFF. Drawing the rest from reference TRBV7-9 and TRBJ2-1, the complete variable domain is DTGVSQNPRHKITKRGQNVTFRCDPISEHNRLYWYRQTLGQGPEFLTYFQNEAQLEKSRLLSDRFSAERPKGSFSTLEIQRTEQGDSAMYLCASSGRTYNEQFFGPGTRLTVL.

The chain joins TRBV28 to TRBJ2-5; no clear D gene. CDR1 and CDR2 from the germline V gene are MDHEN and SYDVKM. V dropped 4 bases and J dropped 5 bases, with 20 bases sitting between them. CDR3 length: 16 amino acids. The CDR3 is CASSSPMSGLRETQYF. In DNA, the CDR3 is TGTGCCAGCAGTTCCCCCATGTCTGGATTGAGGGAGACCCAGTACTTC.

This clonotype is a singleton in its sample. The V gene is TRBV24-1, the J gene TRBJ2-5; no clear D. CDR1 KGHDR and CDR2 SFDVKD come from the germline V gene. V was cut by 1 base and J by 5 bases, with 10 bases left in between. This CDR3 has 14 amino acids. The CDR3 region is CATSDFAAPETQYF. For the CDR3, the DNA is TGTGCCACCAGTGATTTCGCGGCCCCGGAGACCCAGTACTTC.